This T cell receptor beta chain was sequenced for a study of blood T cells in healthy people across ages. The donors, all healthy, were Caucasians living in Russia, aged roughly 6 to 100. Germline V gene data show CDR1 as SNHLY and CDR2 as FYNNEI. With 4 bases removed from V and 3 bases from J, the gap between germline ends came to 14 bases. This CDR3 contains 15 residues. This clonotype was observed a few times. The second PCR ran 7 to 11 cycles with a sample-barcoded 5' primer and J-beta primers. Each of the cDNA molecules was tagged by a template-switch adaptor with 12 random nucleotides. TCRdb re-analysed the 5' RACE reads in MiXCR, keeping a single row per CDR3 protein. This sample yields 700,000 to 950,000 distinct CDR3 sequences, of which roughly 43% are seen a single time; 20% to 25% belongs to the top ten.

The sample was blood. The V and J genes are TRBV2 and TRBJ2-3, with D maybe TRBD2 (5 bases). The receptor was isolated from a woman in her fifties or sixties in good health. The CDR3 region has the DNA TGTGCCAGCAGTGGGAGGTCTGGCGGTACAGATACGCAGTATTTT. Protein: CASSGRSGGTDTQYF. The whole variable domain, remainder taken from reference TRBV2 and TRBJ2-3, is EPEVTQTPSHQVTQMGQEVILRCVPISNHLYFYWYRQILGQKVEFLVSFYNNEISEKSEIFDDQFSVERPDGSNFTLKIRSTKLEDSAMYFCASSGRSGGTDTQYFGPGTRLTVL.